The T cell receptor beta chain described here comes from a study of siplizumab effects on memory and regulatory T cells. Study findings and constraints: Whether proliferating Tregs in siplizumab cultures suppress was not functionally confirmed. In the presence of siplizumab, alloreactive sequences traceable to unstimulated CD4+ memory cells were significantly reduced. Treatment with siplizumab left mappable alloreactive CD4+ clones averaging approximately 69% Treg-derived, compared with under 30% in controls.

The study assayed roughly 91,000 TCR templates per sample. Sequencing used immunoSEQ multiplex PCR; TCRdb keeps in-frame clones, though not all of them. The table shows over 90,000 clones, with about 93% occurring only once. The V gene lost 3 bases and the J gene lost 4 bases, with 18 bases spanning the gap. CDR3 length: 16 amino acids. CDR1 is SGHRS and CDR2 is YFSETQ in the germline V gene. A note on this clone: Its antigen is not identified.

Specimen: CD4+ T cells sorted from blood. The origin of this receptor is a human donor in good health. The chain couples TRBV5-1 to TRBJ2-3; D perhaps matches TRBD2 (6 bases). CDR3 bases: TGCGCCAGCAGCTCCGCATTTAGCGGCTCGGCAGATACGCAGTATTTT. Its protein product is CASSSAFSGSADTQYF.